These 32 T cell receptor beta chains share one sample of origin, sequenced in a study of vaccination and CD4 T cells after COVID-19. Their recognized antigens are unknown. Indicated treatment: roughly 10-day PBMC culture with coronavirus spike peptide pools or control peptides (ViraFEST assay). The study sequenced cultured CD4+ T cell DNA using the Oncomine TCR Beta short-read assay. TCRdb analysed the PCR reads with MiXCR anew, one entry per CDR3 protein. In the table there are tens of thousands of distinct CDR3 sequences, approximately 40% of which are singletons. The specimen sequenced was CD4+ T cells from blood, cultured in vitro. The receptors here all came from a human donor who had recovered from COVID-19.

The chain joins TRBV20-1 to TRBJ1-4; D possibly corresponds to TRBD1 (6 bases). Trimming removed 3 bases at V and 0 bases at J, with 11 bases between. The germline CDR1 and CDR2 sequences are DFQATT and SNEGSKA (reference sequence). This CDR3 spans 15 amino acids. The DNA for the CDR3 is TGCAGTGCTAGGGGGGACACAACAACTAATGAAAAACTGTTTTTT. It encodes CSARGDTTTNEKLFF.

V usage is TRBV2 and J usage is TRBJ1-5; 7 nucleotides line up with TRBD1. After removal of 3 bases from V and 11 bases from J, the junction contained 4 bases not matched to a gene. Per germline, CDR1 SNHLY and CDR2 FYNNEI. This CDR3 has 12 residues. The CDR3 spells CASSEMDRTQHF. For the CDR3, the DNA is TGTGCCAGCAGTGAGATGGACAGGACCCAGCATTTT.

The CDR3 nucleotides read TGTGCCAGCAGCGGCTACACTAGCGGGAACGCAGATACGCAGTATTTT. Protein: CASSGYTSGNADTQYF. V is TRBV7-2 and J is TRBJ2-3; 10 bases map to TRBD2. There are 16 residues in the CDR3. The junction had 9 bases not matched to a gene; V was cut back by 5 bases and J by 4 bases. CDR1 and CDR2 from the germline V gene are SGHTA and FQGNSA.

The genes are TRBV2 and TRBJ2-5; 10 bases align to TRBD2. The CDR3 has 15 residues. CDR1 SNHLY and CDR2 FYNNEI come from the germline V gene. Losses at the gene ends were 7 bases for V and 6 bases for J; bases not matched to a gene: 11. CDR3 region: CASKPPSGGGKTQYF. Here the CDR3 DNA reads TGTGCCAGCAAACCGCCTAGCGGGGGAGGAAAGACCCAGTACTTC.

V and J are TRBV18 and TRBJ1-2; 8 bases map to TRBD1. The CDR3 has 15 residues. The J segment lost 4 bases and the V segment lost 2 bases, leaving 6 bases of the junction unmatched. Germline assignment: CDR1 KGHSH and CDR2 LQKENI. The CDR3 region is CASSPGQGNSYGYTF. The CDR3, as DNA: TGTGCCAGCTCACCAGGACAGGGTAACAGCTATGGCTACACCTTC. The complete variable domain, with remaining parts taken from reference TRBV18 and TRBJ1-2, reads NAGVMQNPRHLVRRRGQEARLRCSPMKGHSHVYWYRQLPEEGLKFMVYLQKENIIDESGMPKERFSAEFPKEGPSILRIQQVVRGDSAAYFCASSPGQGNSYGYTFGSGTRLTVV.

The chain employs TRBV28 and TRBJ2-7, with 9 nucleotides matching TRBD1. V was pared by 4 bases and J by 12 bases, with 13 bases of the junction left unmatched. The CDR3 has 14 residues. Per the germline V gene, CDR1 is MDHEN and CDR2 is SYDVKM. As DNA, the CDR3 is TGTGCCAGCAGTTCACAAAATCCGGGACAGGGTCTGTACTTC. It is translated as CASSSQNPGQGLYF.

The table lists this clonotype with a few counts. V gene TRBV20-1 combines with J gene TRBJ1-2; the D is unclear. V was trimmed by 2 bases and J by 2 bases, leaving 15 bases between them. Germline values: CDR1 DFQATT, CDR2 SNEGSKA (reference sequence). This CDR3 comprises 15 residues. CDR3 protein: CSARYWDWKNYGYTF. CDR3 bases: TGCAGTGCTAGATATTGGGATTGGAAGAACTATGGCTACACCTTC.

V usage is TRBV11-3 and J usage is TRBJ2-1; 13 bases fit TRBD2. The CDR3 loop spans 18 amino acids. The germline V gene has CDR1 SGHNT and CDR2 YENEEA. The junction had 12 bases not matched to a gene; V was cut back by 5 bases and J by 5 bases. The DNA of the CDR3 is TGTGCCAGCAGCCCCGGGGGGGAAGGACTAGCGGGGGACAATGAGCAGTTCTTC. This translates into CASSPGGEGLAGDNEQFF.

This clonotype was recorded a few times. The chain uses TRBV7-2 and TRBJ2-7; 7 nucleotides match TRBD2. V lost 5 bases to trimming and J lost 5 bases; unmatched junction nucleotides: 12. The V gene's germline CDR1 is SGHTA and CDR2 FQGNSA. The CDR3 has 15 residues. In DNA, the CDR3 is TGTGCCAGCAGCCAAAGAGCGGGAAGGTTCCACGAGCAGTACTTC. Protein product: CASSQRAGRFHEQYF.

The genes are TRBV2 and TRBJ2-5; D uncertain. V lost 5 bases and J lost 5, with 12 bases in between. CDR3 length: 13 amino acids. The germline V gene has CDR1 SNHLY and CDR2 FYNNEI. The DNA of the CDR3 is TGTGCCAGCAGTTTTCCGTTTAAGGAGACCCAGTACTTC. Its protein product is CASSFPFKETQYF.

This clonotype showed up just once. The chain is built from TRBV5-1 and TRBJ2-3, with D perhaps TRBD1 (6 bases). Germline V gives CDR1 SGHRS, CDR2 YFSETQ. Trimming cost V 3 bases and J 3 bases, with 11 bases left between them. The CDR3 runs 14 residues. Here the CDR3 DNA reads TGCGCCAGCAGCTCGGGACATCGAACAGATACGCAGTATTTT. Translated: CASSSGHRTDTQYF.

The chain links TRBV12-3 or TRBV12-4 to TRBJ2-7, with 12 bases lining up with TRBD1. The V and J ends lost 6 bases and 0 bases, in that order; junction bases with no gene match: 3. The CDR3 consists of 15 residues. The CDR3 coding sequence is TGTGCCAGCAGGGGACAGGGGGCCATCTCCTACGAGCAGTACTTC. This sequence encodes CASRGQGAISYEQYF.

This clonotype was recorded a few times. CDR3 nucleotide sequence: TGTGCCAGCAGTTCTGGAAGCACAGATACGCAGTATTTT. Protein sequence: CASSSGSTDTQYF. The chain carries TRBV27 and TRBJ2-3; D call uncertain. The CDR3 has 13 residues. The germline CDR1 and CDR2 sequences are MNHEY and SMNVEV (reference sequence). Between the trimmed V and J ends, which lost 4 bases and 0 bases, there was a span of 5 bases.

The chain employs TRBV7-3 and TRBJ2-2, with 10 bases matching TRBD2. Germline values: CDR1 SGHTA, CDR2 FQGTGA. The CDR3 runs 15 residues. The V and J ends lost 4 bases and 3 bases, in that order; junction bases with no gene match: 2. The CDR3 here is CASSWTSGYTGELFF. DNA for the CDR3: TGTGCCAGCAGCTGGACTAGCGGCTACACCGGGGAGCTGTTTTTT.

CDR3 amino acids: CASSSAGTPQGEQFF. The CDR3, as DNA: TGTGCCAGCAGCTCAGCCGGGACCCCACAGGGGGAGCAGTTCTTC. The gene calls are TRBV11-3 and TRBJ2-1, with 7 bases that match TRBD1. The CDR3 runs 15 residues. CDR1 and CDR2 from the germline V gene are SGHNT and YENEEA. Unmatched junction bases numbered 13, after V lost 4 bases and J lost 10 bases.

This clonotype was counted between two and nine times. CDR3 region: CSCPLGYEQYF. The CDR3 coding sequence is TGCAGCTGTCCCCTGGGGTACGAGCAGTACTTC. This sequence joins TRBV20-1 and TRBJ2-7, with unresolved D. The CDR3 is 11 residues long. Germline V gene lookup returns CDR1 DFQATT and CDR2 SNEGSKA (reference sequence).

CDR3 sequence reads: CSANSGRTLYNEQFF. The CDR3 nucleotides are TGCAGTGCTAATAGCGGGAGGACCCTCTACAATGAGCAGTTCTTC. The chain combines TRBV20-1 with TRBJ2-1; 10 positions match TRBD2. With 4 bases clipped from V and 3 bases from J, the junction kept 6 bases outside the gene matches. Germline V gene sequence: CDR1 DFQATT, CDR2 SNEGSKA (reference sequence). The CDR3 is 15 residues long.

This clonotype has just a few counts. The rearrangement joins TRBV7-9 to TRBJ2-7; 11 bases fit TRBD1. V dropped 4 bases and J dropped 1; count of bases not matched to a gene: 6. Germline V lookup: CDR1 SEHNR, CDR2 FQNEAQ (reference sequence). The CDR3 has 16 residues. The CDR3 is CASSSADRGLSYEQYF. The CDR3 nucleotides are TGTGCCAGCAGCTCGGCGGACAGGGGGCTGTCCTACGAGCAGTACTTC.

J is TRBJ1-2 and V is TRBV6-1; weak D call: TRBD1 (6 bases). Germline assignment: CDR1 MNHNS and CDR2 SASEGT. The CDR3 covers 14 residues. Trimming pared 8 bases from V and 3 bases from J, leaving 16 bases between. CDR3 sequence (DNA): TGTGCCAGCCGAACGGGGGGCTCGGACTATGGCTACACCTTC. Amino acids: CASRTGGSDYGYTF.

The chain couples TRBV30 to TRBJ1-1; perhaps TRBD1 as D (5 bases). This CDR3 has 16 residues. Trimming cost V 0 bases and J 4 bases, with 18 bases left between them. Germline V gene data show CDR1 as GTSNPN and CDR2 as SVGIG (reference sequence). The CDR3 DNA is TGTGCCTGGAGTGTAGGGCCAGGGAATGAGAGCACTGAAGCTTTCTTT. Protein product: CAWSVGPGNESTEAFF.

CDR3: CASSELGGIDEQFF. CDR3 nucleotide sequence: TGTGCCAGCAGTGAACTTGGCGGTATCGATGAGCAGTTCTTC. This chain uses TRBV2 with TRBJ2-1; D is undetermined. The V gene's germline CDR1 is SNHLY and CDR2 FYNNEI. The CDR3 loop spans 14 amino acids. V lost 2 bases, J lost 8 bases, and 13 bases lay in between.

The V call is TRBV28, the J call TRBJ1-1; the D gene is possibly TRBD1 (5 bases). Trimming removed 9 bases from V and 1 base from J, with 9 bases in between. The V gene's germline CDR1 is MDHEN and CDR2 SYDVKM. The CDR3 is 12 amino acids. The CDR3 is CASVTGNTEAFF. The CDR3 region has the DNA TGTGCCAGTGTAACAGGGAACACTGAAGCTTTCTTT.

The rearrangement uses TRBV6-1 and TRBJ1-4, with 7 bases aligning to TRBD1. Germline loops: CDR1 MNHNS, CDR2 SASEGT. The length of the CDR3 is 14 residues. V dropped 4 bases and J dropped 5; count of bases not matched to a gene: 4. The CDR3 DNA sequence: TGTGCCAGCAGTGCCTCGGGACAGAATGAAAAACTGTTTTTT. It is translated as CASSASGQNEKLFF.

V and J are TRBV2 and TRBJ2-2; no firm D call. CDR1 and CDR2 from the germline V gene are SNHLY and FYNNEI. The CDR3 has 14 residues. Trimming cost V 4 bases and J 1 base, with 7 bases left between them. The DNA for the CDR3 is TGTGCCAGCAGTGTAGCAGTGAACACCGGGGAGCTGTTTTTT. It specifies CASSVAVNTGELFF.

This clonotype came up a few times. The genes are TRBV11-3 and TRBJ1-2; a possible D gene is TRBD1 (6 bases). CDR1 and CDR2 from the germline V gene are SGHNT and YENEEA. Trimming shortened V by 5 bases and J by 7 bases, and 17 bases separated the two germline ends. This CDR3 has 14 amino acids. CDR3 DNA: TGTGCCAGCAGCCTACGAACAGGGTCAGGTGGCTACACCTTC. Its protein product is CASSLRTGSGGYTF.

The sample holds a few counts of this clonotype. The chain uses TRBV5-4 and TRBJ2-3; TRBD2 agrees at 10 bases. V shed 2 bases and J 3 bases; nucleotides not matched to a gene: 3. The germline V gene encodes CDR1 SGHNT and CDR2 YYREEE (reference sequence). This CDR3 has 15 residues. CDR3 region: CASSFTSGDTDTQYF. CDR3 sequence (DNA): TGTGCCAGCAGCTTTACTAGCGGGGATACAGATACGCAGTATTTT.

This rearrangement joins TRBV5-1 to TRBJ2-7; TRBD1 matches 9 bases. Germline V gene sequence: CDR1 SGHRS, CDR2 YFSETQ. V dropped 4 bases and J dropped 0; count of bases not matched to a gene: 8. The length of the CDR3 is 16 residues. As DNA, the CDR3 is TGCGCCAGCAGCCTCCCCACAGGGGGCGCCTCCTACGAGCAGTACTTC. Translated, it gives CASSLPTGGASYEQYF.

This clonotype was counted a few times. The CDR3 DNA is TGTGCCAGCAGTTTTGACAAAAACTATGGCTACACCTTC. Its protein product is CASSFDKNYGYTF. The V gene is TRBV28, the J gene TRBJ1-2, with D uncertain. Between the trimmed V and J ends, which lost 3 bases and 2 bases, there was a span of 7 bases. The length of the CDR3 is 13 residues. Looked up from germline, CDR1 is MDHEN and CDR2 is SYDVKM.

This rearrangement joins TRBV6-1 to TRBJ2-2, with 9 bases identical to TRBD2. The trim removed 10 bases at V and 7 bases at J, leaving 7 bases unmatched. Germline loops: CDR1 MNHNS, CDR2 SASEGT. CDR3 length: 13 amino acids. The CDR3, as DNA: TGTGCCATCATGACGCGGGAGGGCGGGGAGCTGTTTTTT. It codes for CAIMTREGGELFF.

A few counts support this clonotype. The rearrangement joins TRBV7-9 to TRBJ2-3; 7 nucleotides agree with TRBD1. With V trimmed by 5 bases and J by 4 bases, 6 bases remained unmatched. The CDR3 is 14 amino acids. The germline gives CDR1 SEHNR, CDR2 FQNEAQ (reference sequence). The CDR3, as DNA: TGTGCCAGCAGCAAGACAGGGTTAGCAGATACGCAGTATTTT. This codes for CASSKTGLADTQYF.

This clonotype was seen only a few times. The rearrangement links TRBV28 to TRBJ1-6; D is undetermined. The CDR3 runs to 14 residues. Germline CDR1 is MDHEN and CDR2 is SYDVKM. V was trimmed by 3 bases and J by 7 bases, leaving 10 bases between them. In nucleotides, the CDR3 is TGTGCCAGCAGTTTTTCGAGGAACAATTCACCCCTCCACTTT. Translation: CASSFSRNNSPLHF.

The rearrangement links TRBV6-5 to TRBJ2-4; 7 bases agree with TRBD1. Per germline, CDR1 MNHEY and CDR2 SVGAGI. The CDR3 is 15 amino acids. Unmatched junction bases numbered 6, after V lost 0 bases and J lost 7 bases. CDR3 protein: CASSYSTGARNIQYF. The CDR3 DNA follows: TGTGCCAGCAGTTACTCTACAGGGGCTCGGAACATTCAGTACTTC.